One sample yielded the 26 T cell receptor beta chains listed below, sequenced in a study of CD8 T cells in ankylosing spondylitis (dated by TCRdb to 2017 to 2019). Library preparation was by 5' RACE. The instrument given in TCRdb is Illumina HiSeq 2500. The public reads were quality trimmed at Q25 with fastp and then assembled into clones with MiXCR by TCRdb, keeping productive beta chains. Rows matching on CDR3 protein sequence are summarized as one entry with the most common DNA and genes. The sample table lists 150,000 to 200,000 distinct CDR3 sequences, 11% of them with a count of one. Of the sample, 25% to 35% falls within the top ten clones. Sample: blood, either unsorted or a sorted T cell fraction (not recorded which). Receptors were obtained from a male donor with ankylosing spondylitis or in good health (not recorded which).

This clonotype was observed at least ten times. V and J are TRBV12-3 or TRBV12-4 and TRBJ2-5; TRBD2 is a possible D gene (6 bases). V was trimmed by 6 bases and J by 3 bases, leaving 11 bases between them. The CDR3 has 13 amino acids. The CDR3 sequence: CASSFTSKETQYF. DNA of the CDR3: TGTGCCAGCAGCTTCACTAGCAAAGAGACCCAGTACTTC.

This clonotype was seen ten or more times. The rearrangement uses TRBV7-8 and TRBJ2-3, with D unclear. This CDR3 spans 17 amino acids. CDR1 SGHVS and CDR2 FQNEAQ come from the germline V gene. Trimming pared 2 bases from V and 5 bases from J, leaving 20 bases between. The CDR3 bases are TGTGCCAGCAGCTTATCACAAGTTCGAACGCTGGGAGATACGCAGTATTTT. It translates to CASSLSQVRTLGDTQYF.

Here the CDR3 DNA reads TGTGCCAGCGCGGGGGCTAGCGGGGCCCAAGAGACCCAGTACTTC. Its protein is CASAGASGAQETQYF. J is TRBJ2-5 and V is TRBV7-2; TRBD2 aligns across 9 bases. Germline V gives CDR1 SGHTA, CDR2 FQGNSA. The CDR3 covers 15 residues. Losses at the gene ends were 8 bases for V and 1 base for J; bases not matched to a gene: 8.

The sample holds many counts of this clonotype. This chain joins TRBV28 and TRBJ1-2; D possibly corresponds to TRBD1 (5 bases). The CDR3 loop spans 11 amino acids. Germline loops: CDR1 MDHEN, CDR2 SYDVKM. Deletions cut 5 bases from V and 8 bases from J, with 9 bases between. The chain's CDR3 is CASSQQVGYTF. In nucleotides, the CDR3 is TGTGCCAGCAGTCAACAGGTCGGCTACACCTTC.

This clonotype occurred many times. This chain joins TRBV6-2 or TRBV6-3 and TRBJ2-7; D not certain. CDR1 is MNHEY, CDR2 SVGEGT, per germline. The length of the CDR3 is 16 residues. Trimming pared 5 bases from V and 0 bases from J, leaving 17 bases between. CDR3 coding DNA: TGTGCCAGCAGTCCACCTGGAGTCAGGAGCTCCTACGAGCAGTACTTC. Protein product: CASSPPGVRSSYEQYF.

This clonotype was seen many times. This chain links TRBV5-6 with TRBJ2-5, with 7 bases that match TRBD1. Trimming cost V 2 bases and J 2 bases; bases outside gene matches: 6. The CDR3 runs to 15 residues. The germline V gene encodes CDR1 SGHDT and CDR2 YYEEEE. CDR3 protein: CASSFRVGQQETQYF. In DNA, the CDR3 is TGTGCCAGCAGCTTTAGAGTGGGACAGCAAGAGACCCAGTACTTC.

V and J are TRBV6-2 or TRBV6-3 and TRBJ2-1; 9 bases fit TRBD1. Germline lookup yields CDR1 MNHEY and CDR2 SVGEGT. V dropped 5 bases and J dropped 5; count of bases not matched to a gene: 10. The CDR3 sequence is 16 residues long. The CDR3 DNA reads TGTGCCAGCAGTGGTTCACACAGGGGGCCCAACAATGAGCAGTTCTTC. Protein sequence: CASSGSHRGPNNEQFF.

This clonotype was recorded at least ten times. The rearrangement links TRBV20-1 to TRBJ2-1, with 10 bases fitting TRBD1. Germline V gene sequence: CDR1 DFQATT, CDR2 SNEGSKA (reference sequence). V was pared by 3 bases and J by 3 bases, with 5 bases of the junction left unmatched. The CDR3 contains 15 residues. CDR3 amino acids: CSASPGTGVYNEQFF. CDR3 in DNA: TGCAGTGCTAGCCCCGGGACAGGGGTCTACAATGAGCAGTTCTTC.

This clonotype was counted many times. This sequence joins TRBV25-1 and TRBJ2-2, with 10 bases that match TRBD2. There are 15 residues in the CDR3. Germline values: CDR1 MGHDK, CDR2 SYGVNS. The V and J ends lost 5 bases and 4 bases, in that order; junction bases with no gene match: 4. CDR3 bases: TGTGCCAGCAGTCACAGCGGGAGGGGCACCGGGGAGCTGTTTTTT. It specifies CASSHSGRGTGELFF.

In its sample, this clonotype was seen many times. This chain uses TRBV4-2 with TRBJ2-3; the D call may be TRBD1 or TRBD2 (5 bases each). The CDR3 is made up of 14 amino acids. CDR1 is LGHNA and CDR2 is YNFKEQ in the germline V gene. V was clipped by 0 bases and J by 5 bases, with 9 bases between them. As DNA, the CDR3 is TGTGCCAGCAGCCAAGATGGGGCGGGAGATACGCAGTATTTT. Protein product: CASSQDGAGDTQYF.

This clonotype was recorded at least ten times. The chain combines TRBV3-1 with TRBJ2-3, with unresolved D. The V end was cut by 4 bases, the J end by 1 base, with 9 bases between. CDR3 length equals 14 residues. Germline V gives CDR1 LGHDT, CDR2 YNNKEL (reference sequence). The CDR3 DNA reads TGTGCCAGCAGCCTGAAAGGCCGCACAGATACGCAGTATTTT. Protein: CASSLKGRTDTQYF.

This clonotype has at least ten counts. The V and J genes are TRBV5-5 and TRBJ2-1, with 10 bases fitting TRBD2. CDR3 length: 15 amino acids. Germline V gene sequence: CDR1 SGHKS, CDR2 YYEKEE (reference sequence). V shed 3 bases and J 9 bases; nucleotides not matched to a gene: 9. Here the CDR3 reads CASSSSGSKVGEQFF. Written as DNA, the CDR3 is TGTGCCAGCAGCTCTAGCGGGAGTAAGGTGGGTGAGCAGTTCTTC.

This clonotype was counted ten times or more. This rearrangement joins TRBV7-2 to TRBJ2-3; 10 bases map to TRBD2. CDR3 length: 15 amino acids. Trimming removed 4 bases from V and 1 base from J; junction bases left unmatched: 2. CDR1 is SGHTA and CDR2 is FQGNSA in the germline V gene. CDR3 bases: TGTGCCAGCAGCTCTGGACTAGCGGGCACAGATACGCAGTATTTT. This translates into CASSSGLAGTDTQYF.

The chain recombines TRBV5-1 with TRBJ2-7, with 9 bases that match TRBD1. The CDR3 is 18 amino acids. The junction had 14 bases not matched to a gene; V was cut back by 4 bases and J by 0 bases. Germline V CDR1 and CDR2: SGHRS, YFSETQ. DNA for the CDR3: TGCGCCAGCAGCCCGTGGACAGGGGACTATGGGCCCTCCTACGAGCAGTACTTC. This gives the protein CASSPWTGDYGPSYEQYF.

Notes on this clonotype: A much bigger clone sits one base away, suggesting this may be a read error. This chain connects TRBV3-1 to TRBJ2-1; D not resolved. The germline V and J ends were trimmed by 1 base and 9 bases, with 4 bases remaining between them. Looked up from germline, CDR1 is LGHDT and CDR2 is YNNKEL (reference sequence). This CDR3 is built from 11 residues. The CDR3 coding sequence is TGTGCCAGCAGCCAAGTCGGTGAGCAGTTCTTC. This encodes CASSQVGEQFF.

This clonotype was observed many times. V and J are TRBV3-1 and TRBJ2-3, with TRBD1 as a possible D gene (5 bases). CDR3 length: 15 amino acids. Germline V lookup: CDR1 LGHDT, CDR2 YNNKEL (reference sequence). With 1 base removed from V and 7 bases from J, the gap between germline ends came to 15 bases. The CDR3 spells CASSQGTTPTHTQYF. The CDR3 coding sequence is TGTGCCAGCAGCCAAGGGACAACTCCCACCCATACGCAGTATTTT.

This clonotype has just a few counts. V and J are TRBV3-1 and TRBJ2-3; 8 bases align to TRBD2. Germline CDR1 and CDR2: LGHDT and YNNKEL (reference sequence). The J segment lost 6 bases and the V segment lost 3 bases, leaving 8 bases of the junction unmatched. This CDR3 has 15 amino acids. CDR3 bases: TGTGCCAGCAGCCATACTAGCGGCCCCCAGGATACGCAGTATTTT. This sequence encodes CASSHTSGPQDTQYF.

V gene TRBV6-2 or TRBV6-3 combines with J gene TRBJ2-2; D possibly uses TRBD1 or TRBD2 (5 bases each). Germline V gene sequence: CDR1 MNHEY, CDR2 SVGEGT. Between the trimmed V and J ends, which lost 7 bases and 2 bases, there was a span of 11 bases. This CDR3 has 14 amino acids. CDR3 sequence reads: CASKWDPNTGELFF. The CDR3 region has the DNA TGTGCCAGCAAATGGGACCCTAACACCGGGGAGCTGTTTTTT.

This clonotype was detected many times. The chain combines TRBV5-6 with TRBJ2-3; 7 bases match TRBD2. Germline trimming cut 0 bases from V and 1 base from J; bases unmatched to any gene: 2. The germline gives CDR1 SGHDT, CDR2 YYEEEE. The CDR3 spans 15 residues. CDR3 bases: TGTGCCAGCAGCTTGGGCGGGGGAGGCACAGATACGCAGTATTTT. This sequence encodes CASSLGGGGTDTQYF.

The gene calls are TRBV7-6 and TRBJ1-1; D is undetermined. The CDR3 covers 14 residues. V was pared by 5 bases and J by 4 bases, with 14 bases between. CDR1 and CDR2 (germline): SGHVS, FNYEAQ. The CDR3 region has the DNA TGTGCCAGCAGCCGATTTAACGGTGCCACTGAAGCTTTCTTT. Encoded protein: CASSRFNGATEAFF.

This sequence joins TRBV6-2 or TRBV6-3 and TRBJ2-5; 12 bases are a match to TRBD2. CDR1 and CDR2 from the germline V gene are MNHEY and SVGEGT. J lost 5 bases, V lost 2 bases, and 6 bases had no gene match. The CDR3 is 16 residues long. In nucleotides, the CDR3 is TGTGCCAGCAGTTACGATACTAGCGGGGGGAGCGAGACCCAGTACTTC. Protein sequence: CASSYDTSGGSETQYF.

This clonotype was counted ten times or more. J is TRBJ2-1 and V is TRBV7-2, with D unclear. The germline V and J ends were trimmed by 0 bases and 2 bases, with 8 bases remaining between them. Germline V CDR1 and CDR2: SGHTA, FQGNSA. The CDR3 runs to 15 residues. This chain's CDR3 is CASSLAGGPYNEQFF. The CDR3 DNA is TGTGCCAGCAGCTTAGCGGGCGGACCCTACAATGAGCAGTTCTTC.

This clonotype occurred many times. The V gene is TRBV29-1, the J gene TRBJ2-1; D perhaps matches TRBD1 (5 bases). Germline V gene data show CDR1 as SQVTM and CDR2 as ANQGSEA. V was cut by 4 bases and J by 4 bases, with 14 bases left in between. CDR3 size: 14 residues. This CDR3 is CSVAVRVRYNEQFF. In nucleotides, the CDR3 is TGCAGCGTTGCGGTCAGGGTAAGGTACAATGAGCAGTTCTTC.

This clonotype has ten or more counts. CDR3 region: CSVEEAGGFSMNTEAFF. Written as DNA, the CDR3 is TGCAGCGTTGAAGAGGCAGGGGGGTTTTCGATGAACACTGAAGCTTTCTTT. The rearrangement links TRBV29-1 to TRBJ1-1; 7 bases fit TRBD1. The CDR3 is made up of 17 amino acids. The V segment lost 0 bases and the J segment 0 bases; nucleotides outside the gene matches: 10. The germline CDR1 and CDR2 sequences are SQVTM and ANQGSEA.

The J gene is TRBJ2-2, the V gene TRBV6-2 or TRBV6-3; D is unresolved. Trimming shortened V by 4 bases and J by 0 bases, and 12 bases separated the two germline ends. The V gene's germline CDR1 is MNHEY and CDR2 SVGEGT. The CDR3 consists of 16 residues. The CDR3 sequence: CASSSWTVSNTGELFF. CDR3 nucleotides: TGTGCCAGCAGTTCCTGGACGGTTTCGAACACCGGGGAGCTGTTTTTT.

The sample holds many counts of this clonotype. The CDR3 sequence: CASSQGTGWGEKLFF. The DNA of the CDR3 is TGTGCCAGCAGCCAAGGGACAGGGTGGGGCGAAAAACTGTTTTTT. V and J are TRBV7-8 and TRBJ1-4; 9 bases fit TRBD1. The CDR3 has 15 amino acids. Trimming removed 5 bases from V and 8 bases from J; junction bases left unmatched: 9. Germline assignment: CDR1 SGHVS and CDR2 FQNEAQ.